Listed below are T cell receptor beta chains from one sample, sequenced in a study of spatial heterogeneity in lung cancer. TCRdb redid the calling of the 5' RACE reads with MiXCR, one entry per CDR3 protein. The sample gives about 22,000 distinct CDR3 sequences, 2.5% to 3% of which show up once; roughly 7.5% is in the top ten. Sample: lung tumor tissue, taken at surgery. The receptors were gathered from a male donor with early-stage non-small cell lung cancer. The CDR3 runs from the conserved cysteine through the conserved F or W. Fields, in order: V gene, D gene, clone size, J gene, CDR3 protein, CDR3 DNA. A D gene is named only where the DNA matches it firmly. Clone sizes are given selectively: once, few, many, or a class where the clone is expanded.

V gene: TRBV20-1; D gene: TRBD2; clone size: many; J gene: TRBJ2-7; CDR3 protein: CSARDLLTGGVREQYF; CDR3 DNA: TGCAGTGCTAGAGATCTGCTAACGGGAGGCGTGAGGGAGCAGTACTTC
V gene: TRBV2; D gene: -; clone size: many; J gene: TRBJ1-1; CDR3 protein: CASGPFEAFF; CDR3 DNA: TGTGCCAGCGGCCCCTTTGAAGCTTTCTTT
V gene: TRBV28; D gene: -; clone size: many; J gene: TRBJ2-3; CDR3 protein: CASSFGGVRADTQYF; CDR3 DNA: TGTGCCAGCAGTTTTGGTGGGGTTAGGGCAGATACGCAGTATTTT
V gene: TRBV7-2; D gene: -; clone size: many; J gene: TRBJ1-5; CDR3 protein: CASSSGTRLWPQHF; CDR3 DNA: TGTGCCAGCAGCTCCGGGACACGCCTTTGGCCCCAGCATTTT
V gene: TRBV11-2; D gene: TRBD1; clone size: many; J gene: TRBJ2-6; CDR3 protein: CASSFDRVGANVLTF; CDR3 DNA: TGTGCCAGCAGCTTTGACAGGGTTGGGGCCAACGTCCTGACTTTC
V gene: TRBV25-1; D gene: -; clone size: many; J gene: TRBJ2-1; CDR3 protein: CASNGGRGNEQFF; CDR3 DNA: TGTGCCAGCAACGGGGGGCGCGGTAATGAGCAGTTCTTC
V gene: TRBV24-1; D gene: -; clone size: many; J gene: TRBJ2-1; CDR3 protein: CATSDYRVSSYNEQFF; CDR3 DNA: TGTGCCACCAGTGATTACCGGGTAAGCTCCTACAATGAGCAGTTCTTC
V gene: TRBV10-3; D gene: -; clone size: many; J gene: TRBJ2-7; CDR3 protein: CAISELASSYEQYF; CDR3 DNA: TGTGCCATCAGTGAATTAGCGTCCTCCTACGAGCAGTACTTC
V gene: TRBV11-2; D gene: -; clone size: many; J gene: TRBJ1-1; CDR3 protein: CASSEWGRYGTEAFF; CDR3 DNA: TGTGCCAGCAGCGAATGGGGCCGATATGGCACTGAAGCTTTCTTT
V gene: TRBV2; D gene: -; clone size: many; J gene: TRBJ2-4; CDR3 protein: CASSVTGVGKNIQYF; CDR3 DNA: TGTGCCAGCAGTGTGACGGGGGTCGGAAAAAACATTCAGTACTTC
V gene: TRBV12-3/TRBV12-4; D gene: -; clone size: medium-sized; J gene: TRBJ1-5; CDR3 protein: CASSPDPLGNQPQHF; CDR3 DNA: TGTGCCAGCAGTCCCGATCCGTTGGGCAATCAGCCCCAGCATTTT
V gene: TRBV5-1; D gene: TRBD1; clone size: many; J gene: TRBJ1-4; CDR3 protein: CASSFSGQGSEKLFF; CDR3 DNA: TGCGCCAGCAGCTTCTCGGGACAGGGAAGTGAAAAACTGTTTTTT
V gene: TRBV18; D gene: -; clone size: many; J gene: TRBJ2-7; CDR3 protein: CASSPTEPYEQYF; CDR3 DNA: TGTGCCAGCTCACCGACCGAACCGTACGAGCAGTACTTC
V gene: TRBV11-3; D gene: -; clone size: many; J gene: TRBJ1-1; CDR3 protein: CASSPDPGREAFF; CDR3 DNA: TGTGCCAGCAGCCCCGATCCGGGTCGTGAAGCTTTCTTT
V gene: TRBV5-4; D gene: TRBD1; clone size: -; J gene: TRBJ1-5; CDR3 protein: CASSSAADRVSQPQHF; CDR3 DNA: TGTGCCAGCAGCTCCGCCGCGGACAGGGTCTCACAGCCCCAGCATTTT
V gene: TRBV10-3; D gene: TRBD1; clone size: many; J gene: TRBJ1-2; CDR3 protein: CAINQDRDYGYTF; CDR3 DNA: TGTGCCATCAACCAGGACAGGGACTATGGCTACACCTTC
V gene: TRBV12-3/TRBV12-4; D gene: -; clone size: many; J gene: TRBJ2-7; CDR3 protein: CASSSTERGGANYEQYF; CDR3 DNA: TGTGCCAGCAGTTCCACCGAAAGGGGTGGGGCCAACTACGAGCAGTACTTC
V gene: TRBV7-9; D gene: TRBD2; clone size: many; J gene: TRBJ2-1; CDR3 protein: CASKTLSGRTDNEQFF; CDR3 DNA: TGTGCCAGCAAAACCCTTAGCGGGAGGACCGACAATGAGCAGTTCTTC
V gene: TRBV7-8; D gene: TRBD1; clone size: many; J gene: TRBJ1-2; CDR3 protein: CASRRDRVSNYGYTF; CDR3 DNA: TGTGCCAGCAGACGGGACAGGGTGTCGAACTATGGCTACACCTTC
V gene: TRBV6-5; D gene: TRBD2; clone size: many; J gene: TRBJ2-3; CDR3 protein: CASSLAGVGTDTQYF; CDR3 DNA: TGTGCCAGCAGCCTAGCGGGAGTCGGTACAGATACGCAGTATTTT
V gene: TRBV20-1; D gene: TRBD1; clone size: -; J gene: TRBJ1-1; CDR3 protein: CSARDNSRGLNTEAFF; CDR3 DNA: TGCAGTGCTAGAGACAACTCCAGGGGGCTTAACACTGAAGCTTTCTTT
V gene: TRBV20-1; D gene: TRBD2; clone size: many; J gene: TRBJ2-7; CDR3 protein: CSARYGLVNPYYEQYF; CDR3 DNA: TGCAGTGCTAGATACGGACTAGTCAACCCGTACTACGAGCAGTACTTC
V gene: TRBV4-1; D gene: -; clone size: many; J gene: TRBJ1-6; CDR3 protein: CASKTQKDSYNSPLHF; CDR3 DNA: TGCGCCAGCAAAACCCAAAAAGACTCCTATAATTCACCCCTCCACTTT
V gene: TRBV18; D gene: -; clone size: many; J gene: TRBJ1-5; CDR3 protein: CASSTDASQPQHF; CDR3 DNA: TGTGCCAGCTCAACTGATGCAAGTCAGCCCCAGCATTTT
V gene: TRBV5-1; D gene: TRBD1; clone size: many; J gene: TRBJ1-1; CDR3 protein: CASSTDTGQGTEAFF; CDR3 DNA: TGCGCCAGCAGCACCGACACCGGACAGGGCACTGAAGCTTTCTTT
V gene: TRBV21-1; D gene: -; clone size: many; J gene: TRBJ2-7; CDR3 protein: CASRDQGNEQYF; CDR3 DNA: TGTGCCAGCAGAGACCAGGGTAACGAGCAGTACTTC
V gene: TRBV12-3/TRBV12-4; D gene: -; clone size: many; J gene: TRBJ1-5; CDR3 protein: CASTTLSAADWDQPQHF; CDR3 DNA: TGTGCCAGCACCACCCTTTCGGCAGCGGATTGGGATCAGCCCCAGCATTTT
V gene: TRBV20-1; D gene: TRBD2; clone size: many; J gene: TRBJ2-3; CDR3 protein: CSARDTPSGSTDTQYF; CDR3 DNA: TGCAGTGCTAGAGATACCCCTAGCGGTAGCACAGATACGCAGTATTTT
V gene: TRBV7-3; D gene: TRBD2; clone size: many; J gene: TRBJ2-3; CDR3 protein: CASSSTSGGTDTQYF; CDR3 DNA: TGTGCCAGCAGCTCAACTAGCGGGGGAACAGATACGCAGTATTTT
V gene: TRBV7-6; D gene: -; clone size: many; J gene: TRBJ2-2; CDR3 protein: CASSFRGDTGELFF; CDR3 DNA: TGTGCCAGCAGCTTTCGGGGCGACACCGGGGAGCTGTTTTTT
V gene: TRBV30; D gene: -; clone size: few; J gene: TRBJ2-5; CDR3 protein: CAWSALGPGETQYF; CDR3 DNA: TGTGCCTGGAGTGCACTGGGGCCCGGGGAGACCCAGTACTTC
V gene: TRBV6-2/TRBV6-3; D gene: TRBD2; clone size: many; J gene: TRBJ2-5; CDR3 protein: CASSPGTSGRDRETQYF; CDR3 DNA: TGTGCCAGCAGCCCTGGGACTAGCGGGAGGGACCGAGAGACCCAGTACTTC
V gene: TRBV2; D gene: -; clone size: many; J gene: TRBJ1-5; CDR3 protein: CASRTQSNQPQHF; CDR3 DNA: TGTGCCAGCAGAACCCAGAGCAATCAGCCCCAGCATTTT
V gene: TRBV10-3; D gene: -; clone size: many; J gene: TRBJ1-1; CDR3 protein: CAISDSRQSEAFF; CDR3 DNA: TGTGCCATCAGTGACTCCCGACAGTCTGAAGCTTTCTTT
V gene: TRBV6-1; D gene: -; clone size: many; J gene: TRBJ2-1; CDR3 protein: CASSLTLREQFF; CDR3 DNA: TGTGCCAGCAGTCTGACTCTTAGGGAGCAGTTCTTC
V gene: TRBV30; D gene: -; clone size: -; J gene: TRBJ2-7; CDR3 protein: CAWSVLGSYEQYF; CDR3 DNA: TGTGCCTGGAGTGTACTCGGATCCTACGAGCAGTACTTC
V gene: TRBV5-1; D gene: TRBD1; clone size: many; J gene: TRBJ2-3; CDR3 protein: CASSELGQGLRTDTQYF; CDR3 DNA: TGCGCCAGCAGCGAACTGGGACAGGGTCTTAGAACAGATACGCAGTATTTT
V gene: TRBV11-2; D gene: -; clone size: many; J gene: TRBJ1-1; CDR3 protein: CASSIGGSTEAFF; CDR3 DNA: TGTGCCAGCAGCATAGGAGGGAGCACTGAAGCTTTCTTT